The source of this TCR beta chain is a study of blood T cell repertoires in COVID-19. The overall study: Acute and convalescent COVID-19 samples came from the United States, Italy and Spain. Nucleic acid was either cDNA or gDNA, and it came from T cells, B-cell-depleted T cells, or PBMCs.

Per the study methods: Amplification from reference gene primers served as the basis for estimated nucleated cell counts. The method was immunoSEQ multiplex PCR; TCRdb's version includes in-frame clones alone and lacks a portion of them. V and J calls and clone size are as listed in that table; D and trimming were resolved from the DNA. The table lists 200,000 to 300,000 clones, about 85% of them singletons. This clone showed up just a few times. V lost 3 bases and J lost 4, with 10 bases in between. Germline V gene sequence: CDR1 MGHRA, CDR2 YSYEKL. The CDR3 extends over 14 amino acids. J is TRBJ1-5 and V is TRBV4-1; D uncertain. What was sequenced was peripheral blood. This TCR derives from a woman in her fifties or sixties with active or convalescent COVID-19. CDR3 DNA sequence: TGCGCCAGCAGCCACCGGACGGGAAATCAGCCCCAGCATTTT. It encodes CASSHRTGNQPQHF.